These 26 T cell receptor beta chains came from one sample sequenced in a study of OX40 agonist ivuxolimab in advanced cancers. Generated by immunoSEQ multiplex PCR, the TCRdb table keeps only in-frame clones and is missing some. The repertoire has around 47,000 clones, approximately 88% of them found once; the top ten carry approximately 15%. Specimen: CD4+ or CD8+ T cells sorted from blood, collected in a trial of the OX40 agonist ivuxolimab. The receptors come from an adult with an advanced solid tumor such as melanoma, head and neck, liver or kidney cancer.

J is TRBJ2-3 and V is TRBV7-8; 9 bases map to TRBD1. V trimming: 5 bases; J trimming: 2 bases; junction bases outside the gene matches: 8. Germline CDR1 reads SGHVS; CDR2 reads FQNEAQ. The CDR3 runs 16 residues. The CDR3 nucleotides are TGTGCCAGCAGCCCCTCCGGACAGGGGATCACAGATACGCAGTATTTT. It is translated as CASSPSGQGITDTQYF. Supplemented by reference TRBV7-8 and TRBJ2-3, the full variable domain reads GAGVSQSPRYKVAKRGQDVALRCDPISGHVSLFWYQQALGQGPEFLTYFQNEAQLDKSGLPSDRFFAERPEGSVSTLKIQRTQQEDSAVYLCASSPSGQGITDTQYFGPGTRLTVL.

This chain uses TRBV28 with TRBJ2-7; tentative D call: TRBD1 (8 bases). Germline CDR1 reads MDHEN; CDR2 reads SYDVKM. CDR3 length: 14 amino acids. V gave up 6 bases and J gave up 5 bases, with 17 bases separating them. This CDR3 reads CASRGGTGPHEQYF. CDR3 sequence (DNA): TGTGCCAGCAGGGGGGGGACAGGACCCCACGAGCAGTACTTC.

V is TRBV4-1 and J is TRBJ2-1; D is uncertain. The germline V gene has CDR1 MGHRA and CDR2 YSYEKL. V was clipped by 4 bases and J by 9 bases, with 10 bases between them. The CDR3 spans 12 residues. The CDR3 reads CASSRWSGEQFF. The CDR3 nucleotides are TGCGCCAGCAGCCGCTGGAGTGGTGAGCAGTTCTTC.

The V call is TRBV6-1, the J call TRBJ2-7; 7 nucleotides match TRBD1. Germline lookup yields CDR1 MNHNS and CDR2 SASEGT. Losses at the gene ends were 8 bases for V and 0 bases for J; bases not matched to a gene: 4. This CDR3 spans 13 amino acids. CDR3 nucleotides: TGTGCCAGCCAGACAGGGTTCTCCTACGAGCAGTACTTC. Translated, it gives CASQTGFSYEQYF.

This chain links TRBV15 with TRBJ1-1, with a possible D match to TRBD1 (5 bases). CDR1 and CDR2 from the germline V gene are LNHNV and YYDKDF (reference sequence). The CDR3 extends over 12 amino acids. The V gene lost 5 bases and the J gene lost 4 bases, with 8 bases spanning the gap. DNA of the CDR3: TGTGCCACCAGCCTAAGGGGCACTGAAGCTTTCTTT. It yields the protein CATSLRGTEAFF.

The J gene is TRBJ2-1, the V gene TRBV6-6; the D is unclear. This CDR3 spans 14 amino acids. Trimming took 2 bases from V and 9 from J, leaving 14 bases between them. The V gene's germline CDR1 is MNHNY and CDR2 SVGAGI (reference sequence). This chain's CDR3 is CASSYGEEPVEQFF. DNA of the CDR3: TGTGCCAGCAGTTACGGGGAAGAGCCGGTTGAGCAGTTCTTC.

This clone was seen only a few times. This chain links TRBV4-1 with TRBJ1-5; a weak D match, TRBD1 (5 bases). Germline values: CDR1 MGHRA, CDR2 YSYEKL. V was shortened by 0 bases and J by 0 bases, with 6 bases between the two germline ends. The CDR3 totals 15 residues. The CDR3 is CASSQDGGSNQPQHF. The CDR3 coding sequence is TGCGCCAGCAGCCAAGATGGGGGTAGCAATCAGCCCCAGCATTTT.

The chain links TRBV9 to TRBJ2-7; 8 bases fit TRBD2. From germline, CDR1 is SGDLS and CDR2 YYNGEE. This CDR3 spans 16 amino acids. Trimming removed 0 bases from V and 2 bases from J; junction bases left unmatched: 7. DNA of the CDR3: TGTGCCAGCAGCGTAGACGGAGCGGGGGATACCTACGAGCAGTACTTC. Protein product: CASSVDGAGDTYEQYF. Supplemented by reference TRBV9 and TRBJ2-7, the full variable domain reads DSGVTQTPKHLITATGQRVTLRCSPRSGDLSVYWYQQSLDQGLQFLIQYYNGEERAKGNILERFSAQQFPDLHSELNLSSLELGDSALYFCASSVDGAGDTYEQYFGPGTRLTVT.

The chain carries TRBV19 and TRBJ2-5, with 10 nucleotides matching TRBD1. Looked up from germline, CDR1 is LNHDA and CDR2 is SQIVND (reference sequence). The CDR3 spans 16 residues. V shed 3 bases, J shed 5 bases, and the junction held 9 bases outside the gene matches. In DNA form, the CDR3 reads TGTGCCAGTAGTATTAGAAGGGGACAGGGGTTCGAGACCCAGTACTTC. Encoded protein: CASSIRRGQGFETQYF.

The chain recombines TRBV9 with TRBJ2-1, with a weak D call TRBD1 (5 bases). V was shortened by 4 bases and J by 8 bases, with 13 bases between the two germline ends. The germline CDR1 and CDR2 sequences are SGDLS and YYNGEE. The CDR3 sequence is 13 residues long. CDR3 amino acids: CASSPHRNDEQFF. As DNA, the CDR3 is TGTGCCAGCAGCCCACACAGGAACGATGAGCAGTTCTTC. The full variable domain, its missing parts supplied by reference TRBV9 and TRBJ2-1, is DSGVTQTPKHLITATGQRVTLRCSPRSGDLSVYWYQQSLDQGLQFLIQYYNGEERAKGNILERFSAQQFPDLHSELNLSSLELGDSALYFCASSPHRNDEQFFGPGTRLTVL.

This clone was counted between two and nine times. DNA for the CDR3: TGTGCCAGCAGCGGACGTACTAGCGATACGCAGTATTTT. Amino acid sequence: CASSGRTSDTQYF. The chain uses TRBV11-3 and TRBJ2-3; perhaps TRBD2 as D (6 bases). Germline CDR1 is SGHNT and CDR2 is YENEEA. The CDR3 is 13 amino acids. V was trimmed by 5 bases and J by 6 bases, leaving 12 bases between them.

The chain combines TRBV28 with TRBJ2-7, with TRBD1 identical over 8 bases. The CDR3 contains 13 residues. The germline gives CDR1 MDHEN, CDR2 SYDVKM. V lost 5 bases to trimming and J lost 2 bases; unmatched junction nucleotides: 2. The CDR3 protein is CASSMGQAYEQYF. The CDR3 DNA sequence: TGTGCCAGCAGTATGGGACAGGCCTACGAGCAGTACTTC.

The chain recombines TRBV7-9 with TRBJ2-3, with D hard to call. V was trimmed by 6 bases and J by 4 bases, leaving 17 bases between them. Per germline, CDR1 SEHNR and CDR2 FQNEAQ (reference sequence). The CDR3 is made up of 15 amino acids. CDR3 nucleotides: TGTGCCAGCAGTTACCCCTTAGGGATTGCAGATACGCAGTATTTT. Translated, it gives CASSYPLGIADTQYF.

The sample holds one count of this clone. The chain uses TRBV27 and TRBJ2-1; 9 bases are shared with TRBD1. Losses at the gene ends were 6 bases for V and 10 bases for J; bases not matched to a gene: 13. The CDR3 covers 15 residues. In germline, CDR1 is MNHEY, CDR2 SMNVEV (reference sequence). The CDR3 spells CASRPTGTGLQEQFF. CDR3 DNA sequence: TGTGCCAGCAGACCCACCGGGACAGGGCTTCAAGAGCAGTTCTTC.

The chain joins TRBV21-1 to TRBJ2-7; the table assigns TRBD2, which was not confirmed against the DNA. TRBV21-1 is a recognized pseudogene. The CDR3 is 17 amino acids. DNA of the CDR3: TGTGCCAGCATCAAGGACCGTTCCGGGGGGCTCTCCTACGAGCAGTACTTC. Protein product: CASIKDRSGGLSYEQYF.

The chain has TRBV21-1 and TRBJ1-5. TRBV21-1 is a pseudogene segment. The CDR3 totals 17 residues. CDR3 sequence reads: CASSNPKTRQKDQPQHF. As DNA, the CDR3 is TGTGCCAGCAGCAACCCGAAAACTAGACAGAAAGATCAGCCCCAGCATTTT.

The J gene is TRBJ2-3, the V gene TRBV12-5; D gene unclear. CDR3 length equals 14 residues. The ends were cut back, 4 bases at V and 2 bases at J, with 10 bases in the middle. Looked up from germline, CDR1 is LGHNT and CDR2 is FRNRAP. The DNA of the CDR3 is TGTGCTAGTGGTTCCCCGGTGTTCACAGATACGCAGTATTTT. It specifies CASGSPVFTDTQYF.

The gene calls are TRBV9 and TRBJ2-1; 9 bases match TRBD2. V gave up 0 bases and J gave up 4 bases; unmatched junction bases: 5. CDR1 and CDR2 (germline): SGDLS, YYNGEE. The CDR3 has 16 amino acids. CDR3 in amino acids: CASSVVTSGPYNEQFF. As DNA, the CDR3 is TGTGCCAGCAGCGTAGTTACTAGCGGGCCGTACAATGAGCAGTTCTTC.

The chain combines TRBV6-1 with TRBJ1-1, with a tentative D call TRBD1 (5 bases). The CDR3 has 13 amino acids. Germline CDR1 MNHNS, CDR2 SASEGT. V was clipped by 3 bases and J by 7 bases, with 12 bases between them. CDR3 DNA: TGTGCCAGCAGTGATACGGGACTTTTTGAAGCTTTCTTT. Residues: CASSDTGLFEAFF.

The chain employs TRBV7-6 and TRBJ2-2, with D possibly being TRBD2 (6 bases). CDR3 length: 16 amino acids. In germline, CDR1 is SGHVS, CDR2 FNYEAQ. Between the trimmed V and J ends, which lost 1 base and 7 bases, there was a span of 16 bases. The CDR3 nucleotides read TGTGCCAGCAGCTTAGGGGGGACTCTTGCGGGCGGGGAGCTGTTTTTT. This gives the protein CASSLGGTLAGGELFF.

This clone is medium-sized within its sample. As DNA, the CDR3 is TGTGCCAGCAGTGAATGGGGGCAGTCCGTCAACACTGAAGCTTTCTTT. Encoded protein: CASSEWGQSVNTEAFF. The gene calls are TRBV6-1 and TRBJ1-1, with D perhaps matching TRBD1 (6 bases). Germline loops: CDR1 MNHNS, CDR2 SASEGT. The CDR3 spans 16 residues. V gave up 2 bases and J gave up 2 bases, with 15 bases separating them.

This clone was seen just once. The chain recombines TRBV7-9 with TRBJ2-3, with TRBD1 matching 8 bases. Germline values: CDR1 SEHNR, CDR2 FQNEAQ (reference sequence). The CDR3 length is 16 residues. V gave up 5 bases and J gave up 3 bases; unmatched junction bases: 10. Written as DNA, the CDR3 is TGTGCCAGCAGCATCCTCCGGGACAGGCTTACAGATACGCAGTATTTT. Protein: CASSILRDRLTDTQYF. Based on the CDR3 plus reference TRBV7-9 and TRBJ2-3, the full variable domain is DTGVSQNPRHKITKRGQNVTFRCDPISEHNRLYWYRQTLGQGPEFLTYFQNEAQLEKSRLLSDRFSAERPKGSFSTLEIQRTEQGDSAMYLCASSILRDRLTDTQYFGPGTRLTVL.

V and J are TRBV27 and TRBJ2-7; 9 nucleotides match TRBD2. Germline V gene sequence: CDR1 MNHEY, CDR2 SMNVEV (reference sequence). V trimming: 7 bases; J trimming: 5 bases; junction bases outside the gene matches: 9. This CDR3 region has 14 residues. The chain's CDR3 is CASTPGGGVHEQYF. Written as DNA, the CDR3 is TGTGCCAGCACTCCGGGCGGGGGGGTTCACGAGCAGTACTTC.

V gene TRBV27 combines with J gene TRBJ2-6; D unresolved. The germline V and J ends were trimmed by 3 bases and 0 bases, with 6 bases remaining between them. CDR1 is MNHEY, CDR2 SMNVEV, per germline (reference sequence). The CDR3 extends over 15 amino acids. CDR3 amino acids: CASSFPLSGANVLTF. Written as DNA, the CDR3 is TGTGCCAGCAGTTTCCCCCTCTCTGGGGCCAACGTCCTGACTTTC.

This rearrangement joins TRBV11-2 to TRBJ1-3, with a possible D match to TRBD1 (6 bases). The CDR3 runs 12 residues. Trimming left V 5 bases short and J 11 bases short, with 13 bases between. Germline V lookup: CDR1 SGHAT, CDR2 FQNNGV. The CDR3 DNA follows: TGTGCCAGCAGCCGCTGGACAGACGCCATATATTTT. It codes for CASSRWTDAIYF.

This clone was seen a few times. The rearrangement links TRBV19 to TRBJ2-7; 8 nucleotides match TRBD1. This CDR3 is built from 14 residues. After removal of 4 bases from V and 3 bases from J, the junction contained 5 bases not matched to a gene. Germline loops: CDR1 LNHDA, CDR2 SQIVND (reference sequence). CDR3 in DNA: TGTGCCAGTAGTAGTGGGGGACAGGTCTACGAGCAGTACTTC. It codes for CASSSGGQVYEQYF.